A selection of T cell receptor beta chains follows, all from one sample in a study of blood T cell repertoires in COVID-19. Profiling relied on immunoSEQ multiplex PCR, and the TCRdb table lists in-frame clones only, not all of them. The repertoire consists of a few hundred thousand clones, with around 87% occurring once and the leading ten covering around 15%. Material for sequencing was PBMCs or T cells enriched from blood (not recorded which). The receptors were gathered from a man under 40 who had been exposed to COVID-19. The CDR3 runs from the conserved cysteine through the conserved F or W. The D gene is left open where the match is weak. For some rows the clone size is stated as once, few or many, or as a class when expanded; others skip it.

J gene	clone size	V gene	D gene	CDR3 DNA	CDR3 protein
TRBJ1-4	NA	TRBV7-2	TRBD1	TGTGCCAGCAGCGCCAGACAGGGGGGTAGTGAAAAACTGTTTTTT	CASSARQGGSEKLFF
TRBJ2-1	NA	TRBV2	TRBD1	TGTGCCAGCTCAGAAGACAGGGGTTCCTACAATGAGCAGTTCTTC	CASSEDRGSYNEQFF
TRBJ2-5	NA	TRBV12-3/TRBV12-4	NA	TGTGCCAGCAGTTATCTAGAGACCCAGTACTTC	CASSYLETQYF
TRBJ1-5	NA	TRBV7-9	TRBD1	TGTGCCAGCAGCCAGACAGGGCGCAATCAGCCCCAGCATTTT	CASSQTGRNQPQHF
TRBJ1-2	NA	TRBV5-4	NA	TGTGCCAGCAGCTTGCGAGCGACAGTTTATGGCTACACCTTC	CASSLRATVYGYTF
TRBJ1-2	NA	TRBV9	NA	TGTGCCAGCAGCGCTCGCGGGGGCTATGGCTACACCTTC	CASSARGGYGYTF
TRBJ1-2	NA	TRBV6-5	TRBD1	TGTGCCAGCAGTCCAGGGGGACAGCTCTATGGCTACACCTTC	CASSPGGQLYGYTF
TRBJ1-5	NA	TRBV7-6	NA	TGTGCCAGCAGCTTTCGTACAGGTGCAAATCAGCCCCAGCATTTT	CASSFRTGANQPQHF
TRBJ2-7	NA	TRBV6-5	TRBD1	TGTGCCAGCAGTCGACAGGGACCTCGCTACGAGCAGTACTTC	CASSRQGPRYEQYF
TRBJ1-1	once	TRBV12-3/TRBV12-4	NA	TGTGCCAGCAGATCGGTAGAGAACACTGAAGCTTTCTTT	CASRSVENTEAFF
TRBJ2-7	NA	TRBV5-4	TRBD2	TGTGCCAGCAGCTGGGGAGGGGATCGGTACGAGCAGTACTTC	CASSWGGDRYEQYF
TRBJ1-1	NA	TRBV20-1	NA	TGCAGTGCTAGTCGGTCTCAGGGGAACACTGAAGCTTTCTTT	CSASRSQGNTEAFF
TRBJ1-3	NA	TRBV19	NA	TGTGCCAGTAGACCCCCGGGACTCGCAGCTGGAAACACCATATATTTT	CASRPPGLAAGNTIYF
TRBJ2-7	NA	TRBV21-1	NA	TGTGCCAGCAGCTCCCGGGACAGGGTTGGCGAGCAGTACTTC	CASSSRDRVGEQYF
TRBJ2-7	NA	TRBV25-1	NA	TGTGCCAGCAGTGCCAGTGGGGCTAACGAGCAGTACTTC	CASSASGANEQYF
TRBJ2-3	NA	TRBV20-1	NA	TGCAGTGCTAGATACACAGATACGCAGTATTTT	CSARYTDTQYF
TRBJ1-2	NA	TRBV19	NA	TGTGCCAGTACTCGCAGGGGAGAGGGGGGCTACACCTTC	CASTRRGEGGYTF
TRBJ2-2	NA	TRBV3-1/TRBV3-2	TRBD2	TGTGCCAGCAGCCTACTCTCTAGCGGGGGGACCACCGGGGAGCTGTTTTTT	CASSLLSSGGTTGELFF
TRBJ1-1	once	TRBV6-1	NA	TGTGCCAGCAGTGAGACGGGGGGAGGAACTGAAGCTTTCTTT	CASSETGGGTEAFF
TRBJ1-1	once	TRBV6-6	NA	TGTGCCAGCAGTTACTCCCAGGGGCTTATGGACACTGAAGCTTTCTTT	CASSYSQGLMDTEAFF
TRBJ1-1	NA	TRBV19	NA	TGTGCCAGTACTCAACCCCTAGGGGTAGGGAACACTGAAGCTTTCTTT	CASTQPLGVGNTEAFF
TRBJ2-3	NA	TRBV7-2	NA	TGTGCCAGCAGCTTAGAATCCTTGACGCAGTATTTT	CASSLESLTQYF
TRBJ1-3	many	TRBV6-1	NA	TGTGCCAGCAGTGAAGCGTCGGGGGGTGGAAACACCATATATTTT	CASSEASGGGNTIYF
TRBJ1-2	once	TRBV3-1/TRBV3-2	TRBD1	TGTGCCAGCAGATCCATGGCAGGGGGCGAGTGGTCTGGCTACACCTTC	CASRSMAGGEWSGYTF
TRBJ2-5	once	TRBV1	NA	TGCACCAGCAGCCAAGATCTTGACTCCCTACCGGTATGGGAGACCCAGTACTTC	CTSSQDLDSLPVWETQYF
TRBJ2-7	NA	TRBV15	NA	TGTGCCACCAGCAGAATACAGGGCTCCTACGAGCAGTACTTC	CATSRIQGSYEQYF
TRBJ2-1	NA	TRBV14	TRBD2	TGTGCCAGCAGCCAAGTTTTCGGACTAGCGGTTAACAATGAGCAGTTCTTC	CASSQVFGLAVNNEQFF
TRBJ1-4	NA	TRBV6-5	NA	TGTGCCAGCAGTTATAGGGGTCCACTTGGGTCCGAAAAACTGTTTTTT	CASSYRGPLGSEKLFF
TRBJ2-5	NA	TRBV9	TRBD2	TGTGCCAGCAGCCAGGGACTAGCGGGGGCGGGGGAGACCCAGTACTTC	CASSQGLAGAGETQYF
TRBJ2-5	NA	TRBV29-1	NA	TGCAGCGTCACGGGGATCCAAGAGACCCAGTACTTC	CSVTGIQETQYF
TRBJ2-7	NA	TRBV27	TRBD2	TGTGCCAGCAGCCCCGGGGGGGGTTACGAGCAGTACTTC	CASSPGGGYEQYF
TRBJ1-3	NA	TRBV6-2/TRBV6-3	NA	TGTGCCAGCAGTTACCTGACCGTCGGGGAAAACACCATATATTTT	CASSYLTVGENTIYF
TRBJ2-1	NA	TRBV4-3	NA	TGCGCCAGCAGCTTCACAGCGGCGGACTCCTACAATGAGCAGTTCTTC	CASSFTAADSYNEQFF
TRBJ1-5	NA	TRBV6-5	TRBD1	TGTGCCAGCAGGCCCCCCGGGACAGGGTATCAGCCCCAGCATTTT	CASRPPGTGYQPQHF
TRBJ2-5	NA	TRBV30	TRBD1	TGTGCCTGGAGTGTTGGGGACAGGGTAATGGAGACCCAGTACTTC	CAWSVGDRVMETQYF
TRBJ1-2	NA	TRBV4-2	TRBD1	TGTGCCAGCAGCCAAGATTCGGGGACAGGGTCCTATGGCTACACCTTC	CASSQDSGTGSYGYTF
TRBJ1-1	NA	TRBV2	NA	TGTGCCAGCAGTCAGGGTTTGGCGAACACTGAAGCTTTCTTT	CASSQGLANTEAFF
TRBJ2-5	NA	TRBV18	TRBD2	TGTGCCAGCTCACCACGAAGCGGGGCTCAAGAGACCCAGTACTTC	CASSPRSGAQETQYF
TRBJ2-2	NA	TRBV5-4	NA	TGTGCCAGCAGCTTCAGGTCCGGCGGGGAGCTGTTTTTT	CASSFRSGGELFF
TRBJ2-7	NA	TRBV4-1	TRBD1	TGCGCCAGCAGCCAAGCGAAGACAGGGGGCAATTACGAGCAGTACTTC	CASSQAKTGGNYEQYF
TRBJ1-5	NA	TRBV7-2	NA	TGTGCCAGCAGCTTAGCCCCAGATCAGCCCCAGCATTTT	CASSLAPDQPQHF
TRBJ2-3	NA	TRBV2	TRBD1	TGTGCCAGTCGGACAGGGTCCACAGATACGCAGTATTTT	CASRTGSTDTQYF
TRBJ1-4	NA	TRBV28	NA	TGTGCCAGCAGTTGGACAGTAAATGAAAAACTGTTTTTT	CASSWTVNEKLFF
TRBJ1-3	once	TRBV7-9	TRBD1	TGTGCCAGCAGTCCTATGCGAACAGGGGGCTATACCATATATTTT	CASSPMRTGGYTIYF
TRBJ2-7	NA	TRBV20-1	NA	TGCAGTGCTAGTACGAGTCCCTACGAGCAGTACTTC	CSASTSPYEQYF
TRBJ1-6	NA	TRBV6-2/TRBV6-3	NA	TGTGCCAGCAGTTACCCGGGAAGGGCTTCACCCCTCCACTTT	CASSYPGRASPLHF
TRBJ1-1	NA	TRBV7-2	TRBD1	TGTGCCAGCAGTAGGGGGCAGGGCACTGAAGCTTTCTTT	CASSRGQGTEAFF
TRBJ2-2	NA	TRBV9	NA	TGTGCCAGCAGCCGAATCAGGGGCACCGGGGAGCTGTTTTTT	CASSRIRGTGELFF
TRBJ2-7	NA	TRBV6-6	TRBD2	TGTGCCAGCAGTTCCCGGGGGGGCAACCACGAGCAGTACTTC	CASSSRGGNHEQYF
TRBJ1-1	once	TRBV5-1	NA	TGCGCCAGCAGCTATTCAGGGAGGGACACTGAAGCTTTCTTT	CASSYSGRDTEAFF
TRBJ2-1	once	TRBV7-6	TRBD1	TGTGCCACAACCCGGGACAGTCACAATGAGCAGTTCTTC	CATTRDSHNEQFF
TRBJ2-3	NA	TRBV6-5	NA	TGTGCCAGCAGTTACGACATCCGAGATACGCAGTATTTT	CASSYDIRDTQYF
TRBJ1-2	NA	TRBV6-5	TRBD1	TGTGCCAGCAGTTACAGGACAGGGTATGGCTACACCTTC	CASSYRTGYGYTF
TRBJ1-4	NA	TRBV4-1	TRBD1	TGCGCCAGCAGCCAAACCGGGACAGGAGGCGAAAAACTGTTTTTT	CASSQTGTGGEKLFF
TRBJ2-5	NA	TRBV7-3	TRBD2	TGTGCCAGCAGCCCTGGACTAGCCGCCCCGTTTCAAGAGACCCAGTACTTC	CASSPGLAAPFQETQYF
TRBJ2-1	NA	TRBV7-9	NA	TGTGCCAGCAGCTCAAGGCCAGGGTGGTCCTACAATGAGCAGTTCTTC	CASSSRPGWSYNEQFF